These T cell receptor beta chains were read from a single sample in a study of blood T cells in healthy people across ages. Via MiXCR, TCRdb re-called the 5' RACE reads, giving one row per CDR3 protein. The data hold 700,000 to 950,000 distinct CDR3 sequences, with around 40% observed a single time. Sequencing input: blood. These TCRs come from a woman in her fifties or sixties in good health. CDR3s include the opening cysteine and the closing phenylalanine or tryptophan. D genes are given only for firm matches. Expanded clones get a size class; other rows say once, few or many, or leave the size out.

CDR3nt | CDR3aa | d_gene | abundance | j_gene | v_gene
TGTGCCAGCAGTTACGAAGACAAAGAGACCCAGTACTTC | CASSYEDKETQYF | - | - | TRBJ2-5 | TRBV6-6
TGTGCCAGCAGTGAGCGCCTCCTCTATGGCTACACCTTC | CASSERLLYGYTF | - | - | TRBJ1-2 | TRBV6-1
TGTGCCAGCAGCTGGGACACCTACCATTGGCGGCGGTTCTTC | CASSWDTYHWRRFF | - | - | TRBJ2-1 | TRBV7-9
TGTGCCAGCAGCTTAGACGCAGGACAAAGATCGATATCTGGCTACACCTTC | CASSLDAGQRSISGYTF | - | few | TRBJ1-2 | TRBV7-9
TGTGCCAGCAGTAAGCGAAGGACAGGGGACACTGAAGCTTTCTTT | CASSKRRTGDTEAFF | TRBD1 | few | TRBJ1-1 | TRBV6-5
TGCGCCAGCAGCCAAGAACCAAGCGGCACGAACACCGGGGAGCTGTTTTTT | CASSQEPSGTNTGELFF | - | - | TRBJ2-2 | TRBV4-3
TGTGCCAGCACTAGCGGGAGTCCCTCGGGAGATACGCAGTATTTT | CASTSGSPSGDTQYF | TRBD2 | few | TRBJ2-3 | TRBV6-6
TGCAGTGCTAGCGGGAGAGCCATCTACAATGAGCAGTTCTTC | CSASGRAIYNEQFF | - | few | TRBJ2-1 | TRBV20-1
TGCAGCGCGCCGGGACTAGCGCGCAATGAGCAGTTCTTC | CSAPGLARNEQFF | TRBD2 | many | TRBJ2-1 | TRBV29-1
TGTGCTTTGTTCGGGACCCCCTATCAGCCCCAGCATTTT | CALFGTPYQPQHF | - | - | TRBJ1-5 | TRBV5-4
TGTGCCAGCAGCTCGTTTACTACCCCCTCGGGACAAACGGCCTACGAGCAGTACTTC | CASSSFTTPSGQTAYEQYF | - | once | TRBJ2-7 | TRBV11-3
TGTGCCATCAGTGAGGGACCGCTCCCCTCTGGGGCCAACGTCCTGACTTTC | CAISEGPLPSGANVLTF | - | many | TRBJ2-6 | TRBV10-3
TGTGCCAGCAGCTTAGGCCGGGGGGTTGAAGCTTTCTTT | CASSLGRGVEAFF | - | - | TRBJ1-1 | TRBV4-1
TGCGCCAGCAGTAAGACCTGGGAGGCAGATACGCAGTATTTT | CASSKTWEADTQYF | - | - | TRBJ2-3 | TRBV10-1
TGCAGTGCCGAACAGGGGTGGTTCACTGAAGCTTTCTTT | CSAEQGWFTEAFF | TRBD1 | - | TRBJ1-1 | TRBV20-1
TGTGCCAGCAGCACTCGCATTGGAGGGACTAGCGGGACCTACGAGCAGTACTTC | CASSTRIGGTSGTYEQYF | TRBD2 | many | TRBJ2-7 | TRBV6-5
TGTGCCAGCAGGGATACCGGACCCTACGAGCAGTACTTC | CASRDTGPYEQYF | - | few | TRBJ2-7 | TRBV6-4
TGCGCCAGCAGCCTTACTAGCGGGAGCATGACCTACGAGCAGTACTTC | CASSLTSGSMTYEQYF | TRBD2 | - | TRBJ2-7 | TRBV4-3
TGTGCCAGCAGTTTTGGATCCAGGCCCAATGGCTACACCTTC | CASSFGSRPNGYTF | - | once | TRBJ1-2 | TRBV27
TGTGCCAGCAGTTCGACAGGGGTTAACACTGAAGCTTTCTTT | CASSSTGVNTEAFF | TRBD1 | - | TRBJ1-1 | TRBV6-2/TRBV6-3
TGTGCCAGCAGCGCTATGCTGGCTAGCGGACTTAGCACAGATACGCAGTATTTT | CASSAMLASGLSTDTQYF | TRBD2 | few | TRBJ2-3 | TRBV7-3
TGTGCCATCAGTGAGTCGATTACAGTCGGGACAGATACGCAGTATTTT | CAISESITVGTDTQYF | - | - | TRBJ2-3 | TRBV10-3